This TCR beta chain was obtained from a study of blood T cell repertoires in COVID-19. In the study overall: The cDNA or gDNA used as material had been derived from T cells, B-cell-depleted T cells, or PBMCs.

The assay was immunoSEQ multiplex PCR, and TCRdb's table has in-frame clones only and misses some. Among more than 55,000 clones listed, 85% to 95% were seen once. This CDR3 contains 16 residues. Between the trimmed V and J ends, which lost 2 bases and 4 bases, there was a span of 16 bases. CDR1 and CDR2 (germline): SGHAT, FQNNGV. This TCR was sampled from a man aged 50 or older with active COVID-19. This sequence joins TRBV11-2 and TRBJ2-3; D might be TRBD2 (5 bases). The sequenced material came from peripheral blood. The DNA for the CDR3 is TGTGCCAGCAGCTTACCGCCAGCGGTGGAATCAGATACGCAGTATTTT. This codes for CASSLPPAVESDTQYF. Full variable domain (remainder filled in from reference TRBV11-2 and TRBJ2-3): EAGVAQSPRYKIIEKRQSVAFWCNPISGHATLYWYQQILGQGPKLLIQFQNNGVVDDSQLPKDRFSAERLKGVDSTLKIQPAKLEDSAVYLCASSLPPAVESDTQYFGPGTRLTVL.